This T cell receptor beta chain was identified in a study of shared clonotypes between healthy human individuals. There were no recent acute infections or vaccinations among the donors, who were healthy HIV-negative adults. Everyone who donated was a Caucasian adult who lived in Nashville, Tennessee. A note on this clone: Its target is not known.

The CDR3 is made up of 15 amino acids. Germline V gene lookup returns CDR1 SGHTA and CDR2 FQGNSA. V was pared by 5 bases and J by 4 bases, with 8 bases of the junction left unmatched. Generated by immunoSEQ multiplex PCR, the TCRdb table keeps only in-frame clones and is missing some. The sample includes about 480,000 clones, over 75% of them seen just once. General study results and limits: The study sampled only blood, and tissue repertoires likely differ. Clonotype sharing among donors, it was expected, would be affected by sequencing depth.

The sequenced material came from PBMCs. The chain is built from TRBV7-2 and TRBJ1-3, with 7 bases matching TRBD1. The receptor's source is a woman between 40 and 50 years old in good health. Some clones in this sample may be carry-over from other donors' samples. The CDR3 is CASSPRQGPGNTIYF. The CDR3 DNA follows: TGTGCCAGCAGCCCGAGACAGGGTCCCGGAAACACCATATATTTT. The full variable domain, with the rest looked up from reference TRBV7-2 and TRBJ1-3, is GAGVSQSPSNKVTEKGKDVELRCDPISGHTALYWYRQSLGQGLEFLIYFQGNSAPDKSGLPSDRFSAERTGGSVSTLTIQRTQQEDSAVYLCASSPRQGPGNTIYFGEGSWLTVV.